This T cell receptor (beta chain) is drawn from a study of blood T cell repertoires in COVID-19. Overall study: Samples representing acute and convalescent COVID-19 were sourced from the United States, Italy and Spain.

Germline loops: CDR1 MNHNY, CDR2 SVGAGI (reference sequence). V shed 6 bases, J shed 0 bases, and the junction held 4 bases outside the gene matches. The CDR3 sequence is 16 residues long. In the original workflow: Nucleated cell number was recorded as an estimate derived from reference gene primer amplification. The table came from immunoSEQ multiplex PCR; TCRdb's copy has only in-frame clones and leaves some out. V, J and clone size reflect that table, while D and trimming were determined from the DNA. The sample holds approximately 200,000 clones; around four fifths are singletons and the top ten take 6.9%. This clone was found once.

This sequence was found in a human donor with acute or convalescent COVID-19. The donor label of this sample is uncertain. The chain couples TRBV6-6 to TRBJ2-5; TRBD2 agrees at 13 bases. What was sequenced was peripheral blood. The CDR3 is CASSPGTSGNQETQYF. DNA of the CDR3: TGTGCCAGCAGCCCCGGGACTAGCGGGAACCAAGAGACCCAGTACTTC.